These 24 T cell receptor beta chains came from one sample sequenced in a study of spatial heterogeneity in lung cancer. The time point is: sample taken at primary tumor resection. MiXCR, applied by TCRdb to the 5' RACE reads, yields one record per CDR3 protein. Altogether 9,500 to 12,000 distinct CDR3 sequences are present, more than 7% being singletons, with the ten largest covering around a fifth. These TCRs are of unknown antigen specificity. Findings and caveats of the study: Mutation tallies in tumors tracked expanded intratumoral alpha and beta TCR counts.

The sample here was lung tumor tissue, taken at surgery. These receptors came from a female donor with early-stage non-small cell lung cancer.

This clonotype is termed medium-sized (0.01 to 0.1%). This beta chain lies outside the target of a library built for alpha chains; its clone size means little. V and J are TRBV20-1 and TRBJ1-4; TRBD1 is a possible D gene (6 bases). The length of the CDR3 is 14 residues. The germline V gene encodes CDR1 DFQATT and CDR2 SNEGSKA (reference sequence). With 5 bases removed from V and 5 bases from J, the gap between germline ends came to 15 bases. The CDR3 nucleotides are TGCAGTGCTGAGGAGGGGGGCTCGAATGAAAAACTGTTTTTT. Translated: CSAEEGGSNEKLFF.

By proportion, this clonotype is medium-sized. The library was prepared for alpha chains; this beta chain is a stray read, so its frequency means little. V usage is TRBV9 and J usage is TRBJ1-2; tentative D call: TRBD1 (6 bases). The CDR3 has 14 amino acids. The ends were cut back, 0 bases at V and 3 bases at J, with 9 bases in the middle. Per germline, CDR1 SGDLS and CDR2 YYNGEE. The CDR3 region is CASSVVQGDYGYTF. The CDR3 bases are TGTGCCAGCAGCGTAGTACAGGGAGACTATGGCTACACCTTC.

This clonotype has only one observation. A library prepared for alpha chains yielded this beta chain as an off-target read; its size is of little meaning. The gene calls are TRBV6-6 and TRBJ1-2; possibly TRBD1 for D (6 bases). CDR1 and CDR2 (germline): MNHNY, SVGAGI (reference sequence). V lost 2 bases and J lost 6, with 10 bases in between. There are 13 residues in the CDR3. DNA for the CDR3: TGTGCCAGCAGTTACGTGGCAGGGGATGGCTACACCTTC. Translation: CASSYVAGDGYTF.

This clonotype was recorded many times. The library was designed around alpha chains, so this beta chain is a stray read whose abundance carries little weight. The rearrangement uses TRBV10-2 and TRBJ1-4; possible D gene TRBD1, 5 bases. Trimming removed 5 bases at V and 0 bases at J, with 10 bases between. The CDR3 loop spans 15 amino acids. Germline values: CDR1 WSHSY, CDR2 SAAADI. The CDR3 here is CASSRQSATNEKLFF. For the CDR3, the DNA is TGCGCCAGCAGTCGACAGTCCGCAACTAATGAAAAACTGTTTTTT.

This clonotype was observed many times. This beta chain appears as a stray read in a library generated for alpha chains; its size is not informative. The chain employs TRBV7-3 and TRBJ2-1; 7 bases are a match to TRBD2. The CDR3 is made up of 16 amino acids. Per germline, CDR1 SGHTA and CDR2 FQGTGA. Trimming took 4 bases from V and 2 from J; bases not matched to a gene: 8. CDR3 in amino acids: CASSSLGGGTYNEQFF. CDR3 sequence (DNA): TGTGCCAGCAGCTCCCTTGGCGGGGGTACCTACAATGAGCAGTTCTTC.

The table lists this clonotype with a few counts. The library was built for alpha chains, so this beta chain is an off-target read and its size means little. The chain joins TRBV20-1 to TRBJ1-1, with no clear D. In germline, CDR1 is DFQATT, CDR2 SNEGSKA (reference sequence). Trimming removed 3 bases from V and 1 base from J, with 6 bases in between. The CDR3 totals 12 residues. The CDR3 sequence is CSASWGNTEAFF. CDR3 bases: TGCAGTGCTAGTTGGGGGAACACTGAAGCTTTCTTT.

This clonotype was counted at least ten times. This beta chain is an unintended read in a library built for alpha chains; its size means little. The genes are TRBV24-1 and TRBJ2-3; D unresolved. CDR1 and CDR2 (germline): KGHDR, SFDVKD. V shed 1 base and J shed 7 bases, with 8 bases lying between them. The CDR3 is 13 residues long. This CDR3 reads CATSDFPEYTQYF. In nucleotides, the CDR3 is TGTGCCACCAGTGATTTCCCGGAATATACGCAGTATTTT.

This clonotype has at least ten counts. For a library built for alpha chains, this beta chain is a stray read; little rests on its size. The chain employs TRBV12-3 or TRBV12-4 and TRBJ1-5; 7 positions agree with TRBD1. This CDR3 is 16 amino acids long. V trimming: 2 bases; J trimming: 6 bases; junction bases outside the gene matches: 10. This chain's CDR3 is CASSLSGTVSSQPQHF. CDR3 sequence (DNA): TGTGCCAGCAGTTTATCAGGGACAGTCTCTAGTCAGCCCCAGCATTTT.

This clonotype came up many times. Within a library made for alpha chains, this beta chain is off target, and its count is uninformative. This sequence joins TRBV27 and TRBJ1-3; the D gene is possibly TRBD1 (5 bases). The CDR3 runs 15 residues. Per germline, CDR1 MNHEY and CDR2 SMNVEV (reference sequence). V dropped 1 base and J dropped 0 bases, with 7 bases sitting between them. In DNA, the CDR3 is TGTGCCAGCAGTTTATACAGGAGCTCTGGAAACACCATATATTTT. Its protein is CASSLYRSSGNTIYF.

This clonotype was seen a handful of times. This beta chain is an off-target read within a library intended for alpha chains, so its frequency means little. The chain is built from TRBV20-1 and TRBJ2-1, with TRBD2 identical over 10 bases. The CDR3 spans 16 residues. With 6 bases clipped from V and 6 bases from J, the junction kept 14 bases outside the gene matches. CDR1 DFQATT and CDR2 SNEGSKA come from the germline V gene (reference sequence). This CDR3 reads CSASWGSGGLTNEQFF. The CDR3 region has the DNA TGCAGTGCCTCCTGGGGTAGCGGGGGGCTAACCAATGAGCAGTTCTTC.

This clonotype was counted ten times or more. With the library built for alpha chains, this beta chain is off target and its frequency is not meaningful. The chain is built from TRBV28 and TRBJ2-7, with TRBD2 matching 7 bases. The CDR3 consists of 13 residues. After removal of 4 bases from V and 6 bases from J, the junction contained 6 bases not matched to a gene. Germline V CDR1 and CDR2: MDHEN, SYDVKM. The CDR3 DNA reads as TGTGCCAGCAGTTCGGGAGGTACCGTCGAGCAGTACTTC. It encodes CASSSGGTVEQYF.

Relative to its sample, this clonotype is medium-sized (0.01 to 0.1%). The library was designed around alpha chains, so this beta chain is a stray read whose abundance carries little weight. The chain has TRBV12-3 or TRBV12-4 and TRBJ1-5; no reliable D call. The CDR3 totals 13 residues. V lost 3 bases, J lost 3 bases, and 6 bases lay in between. The CDR3, as DNA: TGTGCCAGCAGTTTGACATACAATCAGCCCCAGCATTTT. Amino acids: CASSLTYNQPQHF.

This clonotype is medium-sized (0.01 to 0.1%) by share. With the library built for alpha chains, this beta chain is off target and its frequency is not meaningful. This chain uses TRBV5-1 with TRBJ2-2; 9 nucleotides agree with TRBD1. The junction had 5 bases not matched to a gene; V was cut back by 5 bases and J by 3 bases. In germline, CDR1 is SGHRS, CDR2 YFSETQ. This CDR3 has 15 residues. The CDR3 protein is CASRRDRVDTGELFF. Here the CDR3 DNA reads TGCGCCAGCAGACGGGACAGGGTCGACACCGGGGAGCTGTTTTTT.

This clonotype appeared many times. This beta chain represents an off-target read in a library built for alpha chains; its size is of limited meaning. V and J are TRBV7-9 and TRBJ2-1; 7 bases fit TRBD1. The trim removed 1 base at V and 1 base at J, leaving 7 bases unmatched. The CDR3 sequence is 17 residues long. The V gene's germline CDR1 is SEHNR and CDR2 FQNEAQ (reference sequence). CDR3 nucleotides: TGTGCCAGCAGCTTAGGAATCGGGACAGAATCCTACAATGAGCAGTTCTTC. This sequence encodes CASSLGIGTESYNEQFF.

In regard to this clonotype: For a library built for alpha chains, this beta chain is a stray read; little rests on its size. The CDR3 DNA reads TGTGCCAGCAGCCGCGTCAGACAGGGGTCCACTGAAGCTTTCTTT. Translation gives CASSRVRQGSTEAFF. This sequence joins TRBV5-6 and TRBJ1-1; TRBD1 aligns across 8 bases. The CDR3 is 15 residues long. Germline V gene lookup returns CDR1 SGHDT and CDR2 YYEEEE. Trimming removed 4 bases from V and 4 bases from J; junction bases left unmatched: 9.

This clonotype was picked up many times. This beta chain came through as a stray read in a library set up for alpha chains, and its size says little. The rearrangement uses TRBV4-1 and TRBJ2-1; no reliable D call. From germline, CDR1 is MGHRA and CDR2 YSYEKL. V shed 1 base and J shed 8 bases, with 6 bases lying between them. The CDR3 spans 12 residues. The chain's CDR3 is CASSQVVDEQFF. The CDR3 DNA reads as TGCGCCAGCAGCCAAGTGGTCGATGAGCAGTTCTTC.

This clonotype is medium-sized in the sample. Because this beta chain is a stray read in a library intended to capture alpha chains, its abundance should not be given much weight. The rearrangement joins TRBV2 to TRBJ1-1; no clear D. V lost 6 bases, J lost 2 bases, and 10 bases lay in between. The length of the CDR3 is 13 residues. The V gene's germline CDR1 is SNHLY and CDR2 FYNNEI. The CDR3 protein is CASSYRPNTEAFF. CDR3 nucleotide sequence: TGTGCCAGCAGCTACAGACCTAACACTGAAGCTTTCTTT.

This clonotype has ten or more counts. This beta chain turned up in a library designed for alpha chains; as an off-target read, its abundance says little. This sequence joins TRBV7-2 and TRBJ2-1; no firm D call. The V and J ends lost 2 bases and 8 bases respectively, with 13 bases between them. The germline CDR1 and CDR2 sequences are SGHTA and FQGNSA. The CDR3 loop spans 14 amino acids. This chain's CDR3 is CASSLTDSADEQFF. The CDR3 nucleotides are TGTGCCAGCAGCTTAACAGATTCTGCGGATGAGCAGTTCTTC.

This clonotype was counted many times. This beta chain is a stray read from a library made for alpha chains; its abundance is not meaningful. This chain connects TRBV18 to TRBJ1-2, with D uncertain. There are 14 residues in the CDR3. Per the germline V gene, CDR1 is KGHSH and CDR2 is LQKENI. Deletions cut 0 bases from V and 5 bases from J, with 10 bases between. CDR3 sequence reads: CASSPPAQAYGYTF. The CDR3 region has the DNA TGTGCCAGCTCACCACCGGCGCAGGCATATGGCTACACCTTC.

This clonotype was seen many times. This beta chain slipped into a library made for alpha chains as a stray read, so its size is not meaningful. The J gene is TRBJ2-1, the V gene TRBV7-2; no clear D. CDR3 length: 13 residues. CDR1 is SGHTA and CDR2 is FQGNSA in the germline V gene. The V end lost 2 bases, the J end lost 7 bases, and 9 bases lay between the germline ends. The CDR3 here is CASSLFTRNEQFF. As DNA, the CDR3 is TGTGCCAGCAGCTTATTCACGAGGAATGAGCAGTTCTTC.

This clonotype was detected ten times or more. This beta chain appears as a stray read in a library generated for alpha chains; its size is not informative. V is TRBV27 and J is TRBJ1-6; no reliable D call. V was pared by 1 base and J by 5 bases, with 0 bases between. Germline V gene data show CDR1 as MNHEY and CDR2 as SMNVEV (reference sequence). The CDR3 runs 12 residues. CDR3 in amino acids: CASSLYNSPLHF. DNA of the CDR3: TGTGCCAGCAGTTTATATAATTCACCCCTCCACTTT.

About this clonotype itself: This beta chain is off target for a library built for alpha chains, so its abundance means little. The chain employs TRBV11-2 and TRBJ2-6; no clear D gene. Per the germline V gene, CDR1 is SGHAT and CDR2 is FQNNGV. This CDR3 comprises 14 residues. Trimming left V 5 bases short and J 2 bases short, with 7 bases between. The DNA for the CDR3 is TGTGCCAGCAGCCAGTTCACTGGGGCCAACGTCCTGACTTTC. Amino acid sequence: CASSQFTGANVLTF.

Turning to this clonotype: This beta chain is an unintended read in a library built for alpha chains; its size means little. For the CDR3, the DNA is TGTGCCAGCAGCCAAGTGTTCCCGGAGACCCAGTACTTC. This sequence encodes CASSQVFPETQYF. This chain links TRBV3-1 with TRBJ2-5; no clear D gene. The CDR3 is 13 amino acids. V was clipped by 1 base and J by 5 bases, with 8 bases between them. Germline V lookup: CDR1 LGHDT, CDR2 YNNKEL (reference sequence).

This clonotype was found many times. The size of this beta chain means little, since it is a stray read in a library made for alpha chains. The chain has TRBV20-1 and TRBJ1-3; possible D gene TRBD1, 6 bases. V shed 3 bases and J shed 6 bases, with 18 bases lying between them. The CDR3 consists of 15 residues. In germline, CDR1 is DFQATT, CDR2 SNEGSKA (reference sequence). DNA for the CDR3: TGCAGTGCTAGGGTGGACAGCCACCACCTAAACACCATATATTTT. Amino acids: CSARVDSHHLNTIYF.